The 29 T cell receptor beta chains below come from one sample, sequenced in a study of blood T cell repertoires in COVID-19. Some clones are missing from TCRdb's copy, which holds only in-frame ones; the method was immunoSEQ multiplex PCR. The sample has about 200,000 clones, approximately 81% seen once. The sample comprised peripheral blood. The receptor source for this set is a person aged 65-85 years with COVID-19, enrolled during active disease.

CDR3 in amino acids: CASRTSGPYEQYF. As DNA, the CDR3 is TGTGCCAGCAGGACTAGCGGACCCTACGAGCAGTACTTC. The chain has TRBV28 and TRBJ2-7; 9 nucleotides match TRBD2. Germline loops: CDR1 MDHEN, CDR2 SYDVKM. V shed 6 bases and J 2 bases; nucleotides not matched to a gene: 2. This CDR3 comprises 13 residues.

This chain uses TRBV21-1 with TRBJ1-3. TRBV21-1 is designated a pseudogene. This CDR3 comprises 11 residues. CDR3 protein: CASSKDILGGF. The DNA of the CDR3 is TGTGCCAGCAGCAAAGATATCCTTGGCGGCTTT.

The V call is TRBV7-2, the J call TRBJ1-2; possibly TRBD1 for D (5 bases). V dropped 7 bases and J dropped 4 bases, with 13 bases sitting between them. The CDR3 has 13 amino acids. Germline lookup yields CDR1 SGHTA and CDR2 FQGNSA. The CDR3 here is CASTVDTVYGYTF. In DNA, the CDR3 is TGTGCCAGCACCGTGGACACCGTCTATGGCTACACCTTC.

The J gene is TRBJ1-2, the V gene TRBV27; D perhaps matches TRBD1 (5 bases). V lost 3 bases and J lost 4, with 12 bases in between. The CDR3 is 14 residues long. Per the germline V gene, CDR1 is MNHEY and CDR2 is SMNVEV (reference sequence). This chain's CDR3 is CASSFDSGGYGYTF. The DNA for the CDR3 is TGTGCCAGCAGTTTCGATAGCGGGGGCTATGGCTACACCTTC.

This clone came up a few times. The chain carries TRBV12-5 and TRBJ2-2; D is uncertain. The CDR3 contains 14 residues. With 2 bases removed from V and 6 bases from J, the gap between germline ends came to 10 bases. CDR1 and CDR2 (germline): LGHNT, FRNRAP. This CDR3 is CASGLIGGAGELFF. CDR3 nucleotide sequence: TGTGCTAGTGGTTTGATCGGCGGTGCCGGGGAGCTGTTTTTT.

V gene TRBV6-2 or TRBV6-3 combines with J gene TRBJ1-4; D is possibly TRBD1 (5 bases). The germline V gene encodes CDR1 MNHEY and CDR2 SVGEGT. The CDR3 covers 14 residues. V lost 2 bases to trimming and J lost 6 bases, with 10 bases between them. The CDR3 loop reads CASSYPGSDEKLFF. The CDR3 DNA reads TGTGCCAGCAGTTACCCAGGGTCGGATGAAAAACTGTTTTTT.

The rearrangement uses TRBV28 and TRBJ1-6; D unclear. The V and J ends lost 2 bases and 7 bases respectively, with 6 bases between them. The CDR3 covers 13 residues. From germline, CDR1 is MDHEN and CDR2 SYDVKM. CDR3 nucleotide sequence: TGTGCCAGCAGTTTAGTCCAAAATTCACCCCTCCACTTT. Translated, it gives CASSLVQNSPLHF.

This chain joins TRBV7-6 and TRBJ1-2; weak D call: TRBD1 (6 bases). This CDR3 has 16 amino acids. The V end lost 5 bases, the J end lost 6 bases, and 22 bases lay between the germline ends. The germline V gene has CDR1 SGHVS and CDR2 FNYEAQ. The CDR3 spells CASSALTGSTFDGYTF. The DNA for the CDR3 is TGTGCCAGCAGCGCCCTGACAGGAAGTACGTTCGATGGCTACACCTTC.

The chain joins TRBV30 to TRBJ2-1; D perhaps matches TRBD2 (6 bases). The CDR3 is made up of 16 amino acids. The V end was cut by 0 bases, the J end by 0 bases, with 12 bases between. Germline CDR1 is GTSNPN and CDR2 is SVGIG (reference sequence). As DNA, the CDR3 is TGTGCCTGGAGTGTAGAGGCGGGGAGCTCCTACAATGAGCAGTTCTTC. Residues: CAWSVEAGSSYNEQFF.

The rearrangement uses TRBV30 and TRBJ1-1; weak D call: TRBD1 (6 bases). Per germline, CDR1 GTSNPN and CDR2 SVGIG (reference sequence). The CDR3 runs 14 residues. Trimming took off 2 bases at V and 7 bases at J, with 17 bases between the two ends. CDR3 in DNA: TGTGCCTGGAGTATTTCCTATGAGGGGGTTGAAGCTTTCTTT. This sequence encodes CAWSISYEGVEAFF.

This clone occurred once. The CDR3 region has the DNA TGTGCCAGCAGCTTGGGCGTTAATGGTGAGCAGTTCTTC. It is translated as CASSLGVNGEQFF. This chain joins TRBV5-4 and TRBJ2-1; D is ambiguous. The V gene's germline CDR1 is SGHNT and CDR2 YYREEE (reference sequence). The CDR3 covers 13 residues. The V end was cut by 0 bases, the J end by 9 bases, with 10 bases between.

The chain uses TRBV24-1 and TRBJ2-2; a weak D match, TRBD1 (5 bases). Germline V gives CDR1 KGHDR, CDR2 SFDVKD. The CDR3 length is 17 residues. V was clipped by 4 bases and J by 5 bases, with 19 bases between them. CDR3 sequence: CATSDSTDSRLTGELFF. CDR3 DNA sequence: TGTGCCACCAGTGACTCTACCGACAGCCGCCTTACCGGGGAGCTGTTTTTT.

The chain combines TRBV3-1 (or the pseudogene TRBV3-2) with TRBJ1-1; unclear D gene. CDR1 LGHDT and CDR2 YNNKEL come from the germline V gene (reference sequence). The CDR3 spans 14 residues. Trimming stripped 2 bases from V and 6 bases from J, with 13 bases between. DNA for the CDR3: TGTGCCAGCAGCCAAACCCGGAACCTAGCTGAAGCTTTCTTT. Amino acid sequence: CASSQTRNLAEAFF.

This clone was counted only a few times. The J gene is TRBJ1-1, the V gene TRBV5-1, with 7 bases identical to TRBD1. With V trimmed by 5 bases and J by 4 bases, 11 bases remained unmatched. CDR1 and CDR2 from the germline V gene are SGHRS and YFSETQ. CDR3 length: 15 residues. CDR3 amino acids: CASSTEGAWGTEAFF. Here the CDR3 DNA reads TGCGCCAGCAGTACGGAGGGGGCGTGGGGCACTGAAGCTTTCTTT.

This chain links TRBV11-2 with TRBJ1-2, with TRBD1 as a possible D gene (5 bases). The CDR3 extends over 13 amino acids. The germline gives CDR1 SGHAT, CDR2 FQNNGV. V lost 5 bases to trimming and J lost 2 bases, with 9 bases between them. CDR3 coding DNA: TGTGCCAGCAGCCGGGGGGACAACTATGGCTACACCTTC. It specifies CASSRGDNYGYTF.

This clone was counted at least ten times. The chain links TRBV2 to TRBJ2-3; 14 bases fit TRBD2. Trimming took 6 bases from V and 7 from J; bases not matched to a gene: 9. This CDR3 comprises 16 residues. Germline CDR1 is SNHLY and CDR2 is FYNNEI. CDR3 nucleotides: TGTGCCAGCAGACTCGGACTAGCGGGGGGAATAAATACGCAGTATTTT. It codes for CASRLGLAGGINTQYF.

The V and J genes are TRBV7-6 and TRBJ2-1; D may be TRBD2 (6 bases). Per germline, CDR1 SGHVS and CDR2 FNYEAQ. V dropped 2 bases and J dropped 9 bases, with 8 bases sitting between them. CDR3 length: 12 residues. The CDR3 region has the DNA TGTGCCAGCAGCTTACTGGAGGGTGAGCAGTTCTTC. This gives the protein CASSLLEGEQFF.

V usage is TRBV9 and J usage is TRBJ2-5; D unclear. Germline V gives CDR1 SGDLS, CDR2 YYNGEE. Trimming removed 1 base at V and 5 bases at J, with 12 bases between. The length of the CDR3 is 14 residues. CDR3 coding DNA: TGTGCCAGCAGCGTACACGCATCCGGGGAGACCCAGTACTTC. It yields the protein CASSVHASGETQYF.

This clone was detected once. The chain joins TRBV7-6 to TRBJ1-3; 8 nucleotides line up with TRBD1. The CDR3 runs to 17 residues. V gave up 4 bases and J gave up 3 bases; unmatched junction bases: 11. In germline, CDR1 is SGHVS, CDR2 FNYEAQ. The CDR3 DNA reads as TGTGCCAGCAGCTCCCCCCCTCGGGGGACAGGTGGAAACACCATATATTTT. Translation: CASSSPPRGTGGNTIYF.

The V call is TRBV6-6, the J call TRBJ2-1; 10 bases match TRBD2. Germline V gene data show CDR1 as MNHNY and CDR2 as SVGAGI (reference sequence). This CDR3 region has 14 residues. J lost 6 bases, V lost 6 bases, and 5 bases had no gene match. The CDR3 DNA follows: TGTGCCAGCAGCTTAGCGGGAGGCAGCAATGAGCAGTTCTTC. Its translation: CASSLAGGSNEQFF.

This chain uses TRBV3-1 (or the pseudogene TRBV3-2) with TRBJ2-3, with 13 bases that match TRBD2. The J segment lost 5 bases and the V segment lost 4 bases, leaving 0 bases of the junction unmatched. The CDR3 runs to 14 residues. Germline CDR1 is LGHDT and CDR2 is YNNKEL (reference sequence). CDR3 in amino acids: CASSRTSGGDTQYF. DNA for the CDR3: TGTGCCAGCAGCCGGACTAGCGGGGGAGATACGCAGTATTTT.

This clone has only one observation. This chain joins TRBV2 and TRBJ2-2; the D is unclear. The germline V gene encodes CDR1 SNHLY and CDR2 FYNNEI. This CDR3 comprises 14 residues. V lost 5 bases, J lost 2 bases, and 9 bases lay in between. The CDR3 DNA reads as TGTGCCAGCAGTCAAACTGATAACACCGGGGAGCTGTTTTTT. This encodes CASSQTDNTGELFF.

CDR3 loop: CASLGGTNTGELFF. The CDR3 coding sequence is TGTGCCAGCCTAGGAGGGACTAACACCGGGGAGCTGTTTTTT. The rearrangement uses TRBV28 and TRBJ2-2; D perhaps matches TRBD2 (6 bases). The germline V gene encodes CDR1 MDHEN and CDR2 SYDVKM. The V gene lost 8 bases and the J gene lost 2 bases, with 12 bases spanning the gap. The CDR3 consists of 14 residues.

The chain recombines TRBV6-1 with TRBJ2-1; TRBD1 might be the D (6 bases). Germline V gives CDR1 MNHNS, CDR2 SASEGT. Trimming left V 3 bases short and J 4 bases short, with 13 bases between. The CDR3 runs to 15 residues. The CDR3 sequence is CASSDRGSGYNEQFF. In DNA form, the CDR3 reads TGTGCCAGCAGTGACAGGGGATCGGGGTACAATGAGCAGTTCTTC.

The CDR3 nucleotides read TGTGCCAGCAGCTTCGCCGGGACAGGGACCTACAATGAGCAGTTCTTC. It is translated as CASSFAGTGTYNEQFF. The chain carries TRBV7-2 and TRBJ2-1; TRBD1 aligns across 9 bases. Germline CDR1 reads SGHTA; CDR2 reads FQGNSA. The CDR3 loop spans 16 amino acids. Losses at the gene ends were 3 bases for V and 2 bases for J; bases not matched to a gene: 5. Supplemented by reference TRBV7-2 and TRBJ2-1, the full variable domain reads GAGVSQSPSNKVTEKGKDVELRCDPISGHTALYWYRQSLGQGLEFLIYFQGNSAPDKSGLPSDRFSAERTGGSVSTLTIQRTQQEDSAVYLCASSFAGTGTYNEQFFGPGTRLTVL.

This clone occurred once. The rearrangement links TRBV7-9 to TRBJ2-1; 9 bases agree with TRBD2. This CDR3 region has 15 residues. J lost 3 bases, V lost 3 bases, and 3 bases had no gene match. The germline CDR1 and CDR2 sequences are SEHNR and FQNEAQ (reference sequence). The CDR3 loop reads CASSFSAGGYNEQFF. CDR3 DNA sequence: TGTGCCAGCAGCTTTTCAGCGGGGGGCTACAATGAGCAGTTCTTC.

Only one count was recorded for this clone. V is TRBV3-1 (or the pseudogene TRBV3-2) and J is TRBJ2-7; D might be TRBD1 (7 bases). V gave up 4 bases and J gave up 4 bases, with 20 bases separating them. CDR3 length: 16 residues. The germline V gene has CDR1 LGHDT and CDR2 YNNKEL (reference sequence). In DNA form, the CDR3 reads TGTGCCAGCAGCCGCTCGTTGCGGGACAGCTTTTACGAGCAGTACTTC. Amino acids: CASSRSLRDSFYEQYF.

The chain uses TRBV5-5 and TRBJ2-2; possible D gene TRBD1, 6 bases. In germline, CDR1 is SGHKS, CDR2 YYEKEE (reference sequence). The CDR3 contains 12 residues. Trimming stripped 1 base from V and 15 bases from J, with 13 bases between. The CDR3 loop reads CASSLTARQVFF. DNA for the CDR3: TGTGCCAGCAGCTTGACGGCGCGACAGGTGTTTTTT.

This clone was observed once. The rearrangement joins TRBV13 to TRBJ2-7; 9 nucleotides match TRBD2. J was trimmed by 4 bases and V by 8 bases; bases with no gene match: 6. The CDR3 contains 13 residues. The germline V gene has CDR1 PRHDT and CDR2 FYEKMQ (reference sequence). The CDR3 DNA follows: TGTGCCAGCGGGCCAAGCGGGAGGTACGAGCAGTACTTC. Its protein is CASGPSGRYEQYF.